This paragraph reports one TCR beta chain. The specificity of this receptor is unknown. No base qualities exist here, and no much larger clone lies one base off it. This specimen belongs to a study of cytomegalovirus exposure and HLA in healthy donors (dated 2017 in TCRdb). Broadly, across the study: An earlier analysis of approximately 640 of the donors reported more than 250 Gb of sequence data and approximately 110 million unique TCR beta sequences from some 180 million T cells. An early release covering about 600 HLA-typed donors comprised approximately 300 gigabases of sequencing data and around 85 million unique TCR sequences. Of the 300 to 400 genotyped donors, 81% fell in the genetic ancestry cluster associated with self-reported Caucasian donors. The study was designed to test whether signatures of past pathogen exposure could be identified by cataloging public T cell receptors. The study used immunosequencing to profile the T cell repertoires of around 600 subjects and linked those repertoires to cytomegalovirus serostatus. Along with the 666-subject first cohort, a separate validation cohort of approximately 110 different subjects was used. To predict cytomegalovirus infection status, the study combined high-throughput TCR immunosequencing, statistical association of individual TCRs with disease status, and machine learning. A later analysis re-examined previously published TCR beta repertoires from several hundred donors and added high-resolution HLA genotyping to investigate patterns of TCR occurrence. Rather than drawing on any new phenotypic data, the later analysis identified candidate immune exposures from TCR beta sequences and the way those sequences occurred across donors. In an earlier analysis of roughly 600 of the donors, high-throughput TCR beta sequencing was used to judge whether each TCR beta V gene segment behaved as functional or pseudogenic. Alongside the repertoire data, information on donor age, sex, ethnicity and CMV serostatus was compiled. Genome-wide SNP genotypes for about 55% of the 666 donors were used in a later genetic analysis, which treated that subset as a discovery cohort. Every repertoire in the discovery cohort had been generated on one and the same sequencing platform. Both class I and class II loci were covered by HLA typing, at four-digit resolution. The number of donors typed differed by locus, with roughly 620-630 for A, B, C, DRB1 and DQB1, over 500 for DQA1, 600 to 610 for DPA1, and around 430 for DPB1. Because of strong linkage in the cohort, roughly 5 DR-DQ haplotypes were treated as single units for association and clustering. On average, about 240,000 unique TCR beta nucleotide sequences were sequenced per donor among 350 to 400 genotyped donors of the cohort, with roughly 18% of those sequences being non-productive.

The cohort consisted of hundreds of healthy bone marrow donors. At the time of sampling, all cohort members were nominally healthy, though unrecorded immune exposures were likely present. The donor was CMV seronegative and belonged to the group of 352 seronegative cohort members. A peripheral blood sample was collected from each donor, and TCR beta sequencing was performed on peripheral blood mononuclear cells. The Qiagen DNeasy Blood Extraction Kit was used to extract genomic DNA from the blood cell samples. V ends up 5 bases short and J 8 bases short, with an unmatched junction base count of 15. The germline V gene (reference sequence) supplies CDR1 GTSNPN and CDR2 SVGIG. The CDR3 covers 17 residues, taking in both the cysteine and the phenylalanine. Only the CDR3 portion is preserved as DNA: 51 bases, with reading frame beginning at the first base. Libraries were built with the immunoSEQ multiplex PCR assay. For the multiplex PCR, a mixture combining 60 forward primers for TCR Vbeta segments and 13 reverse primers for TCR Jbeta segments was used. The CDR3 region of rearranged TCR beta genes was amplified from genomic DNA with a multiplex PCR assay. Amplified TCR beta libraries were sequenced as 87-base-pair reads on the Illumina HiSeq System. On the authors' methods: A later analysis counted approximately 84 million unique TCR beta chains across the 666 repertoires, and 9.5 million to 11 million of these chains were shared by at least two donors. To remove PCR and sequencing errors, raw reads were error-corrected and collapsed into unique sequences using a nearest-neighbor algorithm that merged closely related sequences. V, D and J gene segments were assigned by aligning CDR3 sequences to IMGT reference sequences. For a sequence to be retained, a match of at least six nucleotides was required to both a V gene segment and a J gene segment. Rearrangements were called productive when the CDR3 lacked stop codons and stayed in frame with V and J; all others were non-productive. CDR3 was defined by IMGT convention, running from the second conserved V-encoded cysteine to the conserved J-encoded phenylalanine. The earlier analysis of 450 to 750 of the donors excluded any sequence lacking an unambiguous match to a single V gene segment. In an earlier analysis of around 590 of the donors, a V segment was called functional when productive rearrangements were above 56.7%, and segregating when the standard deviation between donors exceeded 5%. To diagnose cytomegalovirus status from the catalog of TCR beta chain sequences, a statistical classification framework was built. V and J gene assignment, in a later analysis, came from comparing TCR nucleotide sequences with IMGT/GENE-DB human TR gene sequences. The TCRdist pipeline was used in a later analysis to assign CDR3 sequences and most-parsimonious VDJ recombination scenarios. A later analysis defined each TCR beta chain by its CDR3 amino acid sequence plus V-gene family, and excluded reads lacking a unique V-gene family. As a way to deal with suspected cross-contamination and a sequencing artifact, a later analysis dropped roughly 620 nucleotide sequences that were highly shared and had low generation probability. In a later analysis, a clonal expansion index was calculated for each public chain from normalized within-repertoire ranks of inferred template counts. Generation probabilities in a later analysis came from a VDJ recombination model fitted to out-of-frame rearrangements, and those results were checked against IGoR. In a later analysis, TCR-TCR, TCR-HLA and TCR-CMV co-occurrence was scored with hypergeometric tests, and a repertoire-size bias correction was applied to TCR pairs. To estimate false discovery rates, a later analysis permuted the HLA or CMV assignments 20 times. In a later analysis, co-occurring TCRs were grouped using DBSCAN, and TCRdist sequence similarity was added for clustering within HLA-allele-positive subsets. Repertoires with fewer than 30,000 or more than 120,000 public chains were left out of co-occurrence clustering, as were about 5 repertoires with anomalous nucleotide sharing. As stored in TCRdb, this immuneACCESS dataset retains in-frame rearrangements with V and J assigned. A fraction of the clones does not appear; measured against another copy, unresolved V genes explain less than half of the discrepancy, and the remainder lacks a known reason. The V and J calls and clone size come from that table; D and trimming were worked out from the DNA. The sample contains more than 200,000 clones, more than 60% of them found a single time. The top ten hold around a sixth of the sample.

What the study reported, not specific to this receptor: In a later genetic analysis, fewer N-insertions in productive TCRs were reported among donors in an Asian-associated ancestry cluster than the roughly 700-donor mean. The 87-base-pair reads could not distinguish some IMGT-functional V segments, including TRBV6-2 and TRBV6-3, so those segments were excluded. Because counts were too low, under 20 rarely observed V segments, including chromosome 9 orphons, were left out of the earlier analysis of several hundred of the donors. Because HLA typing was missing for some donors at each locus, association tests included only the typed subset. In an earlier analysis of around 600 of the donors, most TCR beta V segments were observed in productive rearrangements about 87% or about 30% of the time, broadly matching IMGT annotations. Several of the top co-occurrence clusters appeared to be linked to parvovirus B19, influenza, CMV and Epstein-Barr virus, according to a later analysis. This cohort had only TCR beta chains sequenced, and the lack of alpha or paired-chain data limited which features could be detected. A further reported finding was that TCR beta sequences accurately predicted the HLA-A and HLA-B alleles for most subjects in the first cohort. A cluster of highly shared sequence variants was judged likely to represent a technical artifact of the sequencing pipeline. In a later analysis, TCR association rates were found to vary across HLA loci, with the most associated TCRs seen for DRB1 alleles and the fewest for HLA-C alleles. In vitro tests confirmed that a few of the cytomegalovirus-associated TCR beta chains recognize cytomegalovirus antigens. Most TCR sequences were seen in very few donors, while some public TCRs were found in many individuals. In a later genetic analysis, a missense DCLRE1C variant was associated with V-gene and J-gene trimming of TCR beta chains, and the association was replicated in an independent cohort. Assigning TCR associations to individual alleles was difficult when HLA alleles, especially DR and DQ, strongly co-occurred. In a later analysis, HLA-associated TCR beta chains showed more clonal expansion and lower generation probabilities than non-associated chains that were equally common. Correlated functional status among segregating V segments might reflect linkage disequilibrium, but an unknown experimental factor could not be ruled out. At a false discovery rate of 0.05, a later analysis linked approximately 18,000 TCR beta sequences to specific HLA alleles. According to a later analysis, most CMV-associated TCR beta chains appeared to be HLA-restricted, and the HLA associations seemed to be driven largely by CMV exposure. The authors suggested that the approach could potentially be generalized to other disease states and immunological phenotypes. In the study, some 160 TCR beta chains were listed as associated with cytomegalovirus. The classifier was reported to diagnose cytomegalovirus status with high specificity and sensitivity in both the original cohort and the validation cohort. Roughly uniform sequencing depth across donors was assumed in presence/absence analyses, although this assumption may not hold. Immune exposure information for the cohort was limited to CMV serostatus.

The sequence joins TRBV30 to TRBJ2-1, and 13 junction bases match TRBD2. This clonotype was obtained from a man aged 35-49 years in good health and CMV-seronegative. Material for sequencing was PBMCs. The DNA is TGTGCCTGGTCCTGGGGACTAGCGGGAACTGGTTCAGATGAGCAGTTCTTC. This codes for CAWSWGLAGTGSDEQFF.